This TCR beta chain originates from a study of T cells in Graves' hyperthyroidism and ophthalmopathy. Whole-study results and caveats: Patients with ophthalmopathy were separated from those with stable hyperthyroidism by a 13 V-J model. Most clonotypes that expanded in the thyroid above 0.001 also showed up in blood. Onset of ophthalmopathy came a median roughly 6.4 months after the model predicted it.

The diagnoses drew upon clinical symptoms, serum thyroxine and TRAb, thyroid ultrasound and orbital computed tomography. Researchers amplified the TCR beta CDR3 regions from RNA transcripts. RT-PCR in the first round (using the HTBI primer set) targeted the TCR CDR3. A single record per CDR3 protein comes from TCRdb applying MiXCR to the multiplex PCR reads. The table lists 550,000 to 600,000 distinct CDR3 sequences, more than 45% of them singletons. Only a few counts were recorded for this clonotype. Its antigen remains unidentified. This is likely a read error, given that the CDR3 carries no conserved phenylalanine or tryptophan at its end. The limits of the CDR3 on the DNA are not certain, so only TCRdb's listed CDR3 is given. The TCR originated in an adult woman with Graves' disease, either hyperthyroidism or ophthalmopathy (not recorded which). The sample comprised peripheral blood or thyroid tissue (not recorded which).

CDR3 sequence: CASSRGTG. This chain joins TRBV5-1 and TRBJ1-1; TRBD1, as called in the table, went unchecked against the DNA. The CDR3 has 8 amino acids, counting both end residues. Germline CDR1 reads SGHRS; CDR2 reads YFSETQ.